Below are 5 T cell receptor beta chains sequenced from a single sample in a study of CD8+ T cells in alopecia areata. Sequencing templates came from extracted RNA that was reverse transcribed into cDNA. Repertoires were generated with immunoSEQ multiplex PCR, while TCRdb's copy carries only in-frame clones and drops some. Here the sample spans about 180,000 clones, roughly 63% being singletons. The specimen comprised CD4+ T cells sorted from blood, sampled at week 0. Source of these receptors: a human donor with alopecia areata.

J is TRBJ1-2 and V is TRBV29-1; TRBD1 agrees at 7 bases. Germline V gives CDR1 SQVTM, CDR2 ANQGSEA. This CDR3 comprises 14 residues. The V gene end was trimmed by 3 bases and the J gene end by 6 bases; junction bases not matched to a gene: 10. CDR3 residues: CSVDQQGKLDGYTF. The CDR3 nucleotides read TGCAGCGTTGACCAACAGGGGAAGCTAGATGGCTACACCTTC.

The J gene is TRBJ1-2, the V gene TRBV18; D remains ambiguous. CDR1 and CDR2 from the germline V gene are KGHSH and LQKENI. V lost 1 base, J lost 4 bases, and 7 bases lay in between. This CDR3 has 13 residues. CDR3 protein: CASSPQGTYGYTF. In nucleotides, the CDR3 is TGTGCCAGCTCACCACAGGGAACCTATGGCTACACCTTC.

In this sample, this clone turned up a few times. CDR3 coding DNA: TGTGCCAGTAGGCCGACAGAGATGAACACTGAAGCTTTCTTT. This sequence encodes CASRPTEMNTEAFF. This chain uses TRBV19 with TRBJ1-1; D perhaps matches TRBD1 (5 bases). V was clipped by 6 bases and J by 0 bases, with 11 bases between them. The CDR3 is made up of 14 amino acids. Germline V CDR1 and CDR2: LNHDA, SQIVND (reference sequence).

This sequence joins TRBV4-3 and TRBJ1-4; weak D call: TRBD1 (5 bases). The CDR3 spans 13 residues. Per the germline V gene, CDR1 is LGHNA and CDR2 is YSLEER. Trimming removed 2 bases at V and 7 bases at J, with 8 bases between. The DNA of the CDR3 is TGCGCCAGCAGCCAAAAGAGGGGTGAAAAACTGTTTTTT. Translation gives CASSQKRGEKLFF.

The chain combines TRBV15 with TRBJ1-2; D uncertain. V was trimmed by 0 bases and J by 6 bases, leaving 17 bases between them. In germline, CDR1 is LNHNV, CDR2 YYDKDF (reference sequence). The CDR3 loop spans 16 amino acids. The CDR3 nucleotides are TGTGCCACCAGCAGAGATTTGGCGGCCCAAGGCCATGGCTACACCTTC. Residues: CATSRDLAAQGHGYTF.